The 8 T cell receptor beta chains below all came from one sample that was sequenced in a study of T cells in localized non-small cell lung cancer. Produced via immunoSEQ multiplex PCR; TCRdb's table is partial and in-frame only. The sample records about 70,000 clones, around 85% being singletons. Here the sequenced sample was peripheral blood, taken before any cancer treatment. The source is a male donor older than 55 with stage III squamous cell lung carcinoma.

The chain couples TRBV5-1 to TRBJ2-3; tentative D call: TRBD2 (7 bases). V lost 4 bases and J lost 0, with 12 bases in between. The CDR3 is made up of 15 amino acids. Germline loops: CDR1 SGHRS, CDR2 YFSETQ. In DNA form, the CDR3 reads TGCGCCAGCAGCCACGGGGGGCCTAGCACAGATACGCAGTATTTT. Amino acid sequence: CASSHGGPSTDTQYF.

The chain combines TRBV5-1 with TRBJ1-1; 8 bases agree with TRBD1. V was pared by 3 bases and J by 4 bases, with 5 bases of the junction left unmatched. This CDR3 spans 14 amino acids. From germline, CDR1 is SGHRS and CDR2 YFSETQ. CDR3 sequence (DNA): TGCGCCAGCAGCTCACAGGGGGGCGGCACTGAAGCTTTCTTT. Its protein product is CASSSQGGGTEAFF.

The chain links TRBV7-9 to TRBJ1-2; D is possibly TRBD1 (6 bases). Trimming cost V 1 base and J 2 bases, with 8 bases left between them. The CDR3 sequence is 14 residues long. CDR1 SEHNR and CDR2 FQNEAQ come from the germline V gene (reference sequence). The CDR3 reads CASSLGQGNYGYTF. CDR3 in DNA: TGTGCCAGCAGCTTAGGCCAGGGGAACTATGGCTACACCTTC. Filled out from reference TRBV7-9 and TRBJ1-2, the complete variable domain reads DTGVSQNPRHKITKRGQNVTFRCDPISEHNRLYWYRQTLGQGPEFLTYFQNEAQLEKSRLLSDRFSAERPKGSFSTLEIQRTEQGDSAMYLCASSLGQGNYGYTFGSGTRLTVV.

The rearrangement uses TRBV25-1 and TRBJ2-7; no definite D call. The CDR3 is 11 amino acids. The germline CDR1 and CDR2 sequences are MGHDK and SYGVNS. V was cut by 8 bases and J by 2 bases, with 7 bases left in between. The CDR3 sequence: CASSGPYEQYV. CDR3 in DNA: TGTGCCAGCTCCGGACCCTACGAGCAGTACGTC.

This clone was recorded a few times. This chain connects TRBV6-5 to TRBJ1-2; 8 bases are shared with TRBD1. This CDR3 has 15 residues. V lost 5 bases and J lost 4; bases outside the gene matches: 9. The germline V gene has CDR1 MNHEY and CDR2 SVGAGI. This CDR3 is CASSLSGQASYGYTF. CDR3 bases: TGTGCCAGCAGTCTCTCGGGACAGGCCTCCTATGGCTACACCTTC.

The J gene is TRBJ2-4, the V gene TRBV2; D is uncertain. Germline V gene lookup returns CDR1 SNHLY and CDR2 FYNNEI. The CDR3 sequence is 14 residues long. Between the trimmed V and J ends, which lost 4 bases and 2 bases, there was a span of 9 bases. The CDR3 here is CASSAEQTKNIQYF. CDR3 nucleotide sequence: TGTGCCAGCAGTGCGGAACAGACCAAAAACATTCAGTACTTC.

This clone was seen a single time. The chain employs TRBV30 and TRBJ2-1; 8 nucleotides align to TRBD1. V lost 3 bases to trimming and J lost 9 bases; unmatched junction nucleotides: 4. Germline lookup yields CDR1 GTSNPN and CDR2 SVGIG (reference sequence). This CDR3 is 12 amino acids long. In nucleotides, the CDR3 is TGTGCCTGGAGGCGGACAGGGATTGAGCAGTTCTTC. Its translation: CAWRRTGIEQFF.

This chain connects TRBV15 to TRBJ2-7, with 7 positions matching TRBD1. The V gene's germline CDR1 is LNHNV and CDR2 YYDKDF (reference sequence). V shed 0 bases and J 9 bases; nucleotides not matched to a gene: 11. CDR3 length: 15 residues. In nucleotides, the CDR3 is TGTGCCACCAGCAGAGATGGGGCAGGGGGTAGGCGGCAGTACTTC. Protein sequence: CATSRDGAGGRRQYF. Full variable domain (remainder filled in from reference TRBV15 and TRBJ2-7): DAMVIQNPRYQVTQFGKPVTLSCSQTLNHNVMYWYQQKSSQAPKLLFHYYDKDFNNEADTPDNFQSRRPNTSFCFLDIRSPGLGDTAMYLCATSRDGAGGRRQYFGPGTRLTVT.